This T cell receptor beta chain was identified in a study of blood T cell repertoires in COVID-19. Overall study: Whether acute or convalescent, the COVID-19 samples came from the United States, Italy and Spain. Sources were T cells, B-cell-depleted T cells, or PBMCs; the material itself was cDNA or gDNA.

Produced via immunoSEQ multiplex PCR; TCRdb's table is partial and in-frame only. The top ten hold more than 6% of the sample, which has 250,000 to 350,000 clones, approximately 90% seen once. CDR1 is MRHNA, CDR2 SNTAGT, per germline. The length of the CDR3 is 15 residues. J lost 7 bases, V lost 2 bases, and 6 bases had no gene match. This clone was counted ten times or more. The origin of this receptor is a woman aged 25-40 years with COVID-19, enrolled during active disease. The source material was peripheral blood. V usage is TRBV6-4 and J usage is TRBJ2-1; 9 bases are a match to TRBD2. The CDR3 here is CASSDEAGGKNEQFF. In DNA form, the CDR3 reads TGTGCCAGCAGTGACGAGGCGGGAGGGAAAAATGAGCAGTTCTTC.